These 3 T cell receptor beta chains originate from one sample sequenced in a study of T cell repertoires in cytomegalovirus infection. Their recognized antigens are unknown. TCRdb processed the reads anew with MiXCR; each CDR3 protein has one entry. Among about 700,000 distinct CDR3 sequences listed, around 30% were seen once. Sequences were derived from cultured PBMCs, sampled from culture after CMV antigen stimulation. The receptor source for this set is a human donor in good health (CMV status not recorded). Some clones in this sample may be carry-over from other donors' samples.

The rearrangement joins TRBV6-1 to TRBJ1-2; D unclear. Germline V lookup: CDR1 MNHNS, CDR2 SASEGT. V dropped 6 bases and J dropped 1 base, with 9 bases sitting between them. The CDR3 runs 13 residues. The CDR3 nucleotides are TGTGCCAGCAGCGTACGGGATAACTATGGCTACACCTTC. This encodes CASSVRDNYGYTF.

The CDR3 region has the DNA TGCAGTGCTAGAGTCCCCCCAGATACGCAGTATTTT. Translated: CSARVPPDTQYF. V is TRBV20-1 and J is TRBJ2-3, with D unresolved. This CDR3 region has 12 residues. V was cut by 1 base and J by 4 bases, with 6 bases left in between. Per the germline V gene, CDR1 is DFQATT and CDR2 is SNEGSKA (reference sequence).

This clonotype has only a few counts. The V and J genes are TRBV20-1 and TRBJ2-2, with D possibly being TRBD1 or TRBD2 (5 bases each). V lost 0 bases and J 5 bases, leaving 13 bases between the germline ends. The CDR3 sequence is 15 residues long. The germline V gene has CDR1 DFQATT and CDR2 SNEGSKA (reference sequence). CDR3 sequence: CSARDPRGWTGELFF. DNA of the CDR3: TGCAGTGCTAGAGATCCGAGGGGATGGACCGGGGAGCTGTTTTTT.